This is a list of T cell receptor beta chains from one sample in a study of response to subunit inactivated influenza vaccine. From the RT-PCR reads, TCRdb called clonotypes with MiXCR, one entry per CDR3 protein. Of some 850,000 distinct CDR3 sequences listed, roughly 20% are singletons. The specimen was PBMCs from blood, collected more than 4 days after vaccination. Receptors were obtained from a man aged 50 to 60 who received an inactivated influenza vaccine. The CDR3 runs from the conserved cysteine through the conserved F or W. The order of the fields is J gene, clone size, V gene, D gene, CDR3 protein, CDR3 DNA. The D gene is left open where the match is weak. Rows may omit the clone size; those that give it use once, few, many or a size class.

TRBJ2-7,many,TRBV10-3,.,CAISEYGGMEQYF,TGTGCCATCAGTGAATATGGGGGAATGGAGCAGTACTTC
TRBJ2-5,.,TRBV5-1,.,CASSLASSQETQYF,TGCGCCAGCAGCTTGGCTAGCTCCCAAGAGACCCAGTACTTC
TRBJ2-1,once,TRBV5-1,TRBD2,CASSHGTSGIFLSDEQFF,TGCGCCAGCAGCCACGGGACTAGCGGGATCTTTCTCAGCGATGAGCAGTTCTTC
TRBJ2-3,many,TRBV29-1,TRBD2,CSVVGKRGRSTDTQYF,TGCAGCGTTGTGGGTAAGCGGGGGCGGAGCACAGATACGCAGTATTTT
TRBJ2-3,many,TRBV29-1,TRBD2,CSVDSAGRYTDTQYF,TGCAGCGTTGATTCAGCGGGAAGATACACAGATACGCAGTATTTT
TRBJ2-4,few,TRBV28,.,CASSSASMDIQYF,TGTGCCAGCAGTTCCGCCTCAATGGACATTCAGTACTTC
TRBJ2-7,few,TRBV7-2,.,CASSSNTEKYF,TGTGCCAGCAGCTCTAACACCGAGAAGTACTTC
TRBJ2-1,.,TRBV5-1,TRBD2,CASSSPPGLAGGRGNEQFF,TGCGCCAGCAGCTCACCCCCGGGACTAGCGGGAGGACGAGGCAATGAGCAGTTCTTC
TRBJ1-2,.,TRBV3-1,.,CASSQGMKDGYTF,TGTGCCAGCAGCCAGGGTATGAAGGATGGCTACACCTTC
TRBJ2-5,few,TRBV28,.,CASSFQDQETQYF,TGTGCCAGCAGTTTCCAGGACCAAGAGACCCAGTACTTC
TRBJ2-1,few,TRBV4-3,.,CASSQDGAGLGYNEQFF,TGCGCCAGCAGCCAAGATGGGGCAGGGCTGGGCTACAATGAGCAGTTCTTC
TRBJ2-1,.,TRBV24-1,TRBD2,CATSDHGSWEGHNEQFF,TGTGCCACCAGTGACCACGGGTCCTGGGAGGGTCACAATGAGCAGTTCTTC
TRBJ2-1,many,TRBV9,.,CASSVGLALEQFF,TGTGCCAGCAGCGTAGGGCTAGCTTTAGAGCAGTTCTTC
TRBJ2-5,few,TRBV30,TRBD1,CAWNKGQGIQETQYF,TGTGCCTGGAATAAAGGACAGGGGATACAAGAGACCCAGTACTTC
TRBJ2-3,few,TRBV4-3,.,CASSQRDTDTQYF,TGCGCCAGCAGCCAACGGGACACAGATACGCAGTATTTT
TRBJ2-7,.,TRBV4-3,TRBD2,CASSQDSGGRAGYEQYF,TGCGCCAGCAGCCAAGATTCGGGCGGGAGGGCCGGATACGAGCAGTACTTC
TRBJ2-7,many,TRBV6-5,.,CASSYSQGPTYEQYF,TGTGCCAGCAGTTACAGTCAGGGGCCGACTTACGAGCAGTACTTC
TRBJ2-3,.,TRBV4-3,TRBD2,CASSQEFWLAGGGSTDTQYF,TGCGCCAGCAGCCAAGAGTTTTGGCTAGCGGGAGGTGGTAGCACAGATACGCAGTATTTT
TRBJ2-7,.,TRBV7-9,TRBD1,CASSAWDRGSTYEQYF,TGTGCCAGCAGCGCGTGGGACAGGGGCTCAACGTACGAGCAGTACTTC
TRBJ1-2,.,TRBV6-1,TRBD1,CASSRTGYGGYTF,TGTGCCAGCAGTAGGACAGGGTACGGTGGCTACACCTTC
TRBJ1-1,few,TRBV28,.,CASSFLSENTEAFF,TGTGCCAGCAGTTTTCTCTCAGAGAACACTGAAGCTTTCTTT
TRBJ2-3,.,TRBV5-8,TRBD1,CASSLMTGADTQYF,TGTGCCAGCAGCTTGATGACAGGGGCAGATACGCAGTATTTT
TRBJ2-1,.,TRBV11-1,.,CASSPAQGSNEQFF,TGTGCCAGCAGCCCGGCGCAGGGATCCAATGAGCAGTTCTTC
TRBJ1-1,.,TRBV20-1,.,CSASSGAGTEAFF,TGCAGTGCTAGTTCGGGGGCCGGCACTGAAGCTTTCTTT
TRBJ2-5,.,TRBV7-2,TRBD1,CASSTDRGRETQYF,TGTGCCAGCAGCACAGACAGGGGGAGGGAGACCCAGTACTTC
TRBJ2-5,.,TRBV6-2/TRBV6-3,.,CASSYGARFQETQYF,TGTGCCAGCAGTTACGGCGCGAGGTTTCAAGAGACCCAGTACTTC
TRBJ2-3,many,TRBV12-3/TRBV12-4,.,CASSLGQADTQYF,TGTGCCAGCAGTTTAGGCCAGGCGGATACGCAGTATTTT
TRBJ2-5,few,TRBV5-1,TRBD2,CASKGSGVTETQYF,TGCGCCAGCAAGGGTAGCGGGGTAACTGAGACCCAGTACTTC
TRBJ2-7,many,TRBV7-2,TRBD1,CASSLGLGGRYEQYF,TGTGCCAGCAGCTTAGGTCTAGGGGGCCGCTACGAGCAGTACTTC
TRBJ2-3,few,TRBV12-3/TRBV12-4,.,CASRPTGLPDTQYF,TGTGCCAGCAGGCCAACGGGACTCCCAGATACGCAGTATTTT
TRBJ2-7,.,TRBV6-2/TRBV6-3,TRBD2,CAIGVAGTSEQYF,TGTGCCATCGGAGTAGCGGGGACATCCGAGCAGTACTTC
TRBJ2-7,.,TRBV29-1,.,CSVLERIGPYEQYF,TGCAGCGTCCTCGAGAGAATAGGTCCCTACGAGCAGTACTTC
TRBJ2-1,.,TRBV11-1,.,CASSTDTFNEQFF,TGTGCCAGCAGTACGGACACCTTCAATGAGCAGTTCTTC
TRBJ2-3,.,TRBV12-3/TRBV12-4,TRBD2,CASSLEMGGGSKDTQYF,TGTGCCAGCAGTTTAGAAATGGGCGGCGGGAGCAAAGATACGCAGTATTTT
TRBJ1-5,few,TRBV20-1,.,CSASRDIRNQPQHF,TGCAGTGCTAGTCGGGACATTAGAAACCAGCCCCAGCATTTT
TRBJ2-3,.,TRBV21-1,.,CASSSEVLAGGSTDTQYF,TGTGCCAGCAGCAGTGAGGTACTAGCGGGAGGAAGCACAGATACGCAGTATTTT
TRBJ2-7,few,TRBV6-5,.,CASSYSGAGLAYEQYF,TGTGCCAGCAGTTACTCGGGTGCGGGGCTCGCCTACGAGCAGTACTTC
TRBJ2-3,few,TRBV7-2,TRBD2,CASSLRDYHTDTQYF,TGTGCCAGCAGCCTCCGGGACTACCACACAGATACGCAGTATTTT
TRBJ1-3,.,TRBV30,.,CAWSVRNTIYF,TGTGCCTGGAGTGTTCGAAACACCATATATTTT
TRBJ2-1,.,TRBV15,TRBD2,CATGGTSGRARQFF,TGTGCCACCGGCGGGACTAGCGGGAGGGCCCGGCAGTTCTTC
TRBJ1-1,few,TRBV5-1,TRBD1,CASSRTGSYEAFF,TGCGCCAGCAGCCGGACAGGTTCCTATGAAGCTTTCTTT
TRBJ2-2,.,TRBV7-8,TRBD1,CASSQSTGYTGELFF,TGTGCCAGCAGCCAATCGACAGGGTACACCGGGGAGCTGTTTTTT